Below are 28 T cell receptor beta chains sequenced from a single sample in a study of cytomegalovirus exposure and HLA in healthy donors. Primers for the PCR totalled 60 Vbeta and 13 Jbeta. Some clones are missing from TCRdb's copy, which holds only in-frame ones; the method was immunoSEQ multiplex PCR. The sample holds 60,000 to 70,000 clones. What was sequenced was PBMCs. These receptors came from a boy under 18 in good health and CMV-seronegative.

The chain links TRBV4-3 to TRBJ2-3, with D hard to call. The CDR3 extends over 17 amino acids. Trimming removed 1 base from V and 3 bases from J, with 17 bases in between. Germline-derived CDR1 and CDR2 are LGHNA and YSLEER. CDR3 protein: CASSQAYSPLGTDTQYF. The CDR3 region has the DNA TGCGCCAGCAGCCAAGCGTACTCTCCCCTCGGGACAGATACGCAGTATTTT.

The chain recombines TRBV4-3 with TRBJ2-1; a weak D match, TRBD1 (5 bases). The CDR3 is made up of 15 amino acids. The germline CDR1 and CDR2 sequences are LGHNA and YSLEER. V shed 5 bases and J shed 4 bases, with 15 bases lying between them. As DNA, the CDR3 is TGCGCCAGCAGCAAACAAGCCCAGGGTTACAATGAGCAGTTCTTC. Amino acid sequence: CASSKQAQGYNEQFF.

This chain joins TRBV5-1 and TRBJ2-7, with 11 bases lining up with TRBD2. V gave up 7 bases and J gave up 2 bases; unmatched junction bases: 5. There are 14 residues in the CDR3. The germline V gene encodes CDR1 SGHRS and CDR2 YFSETQ. As DNA, the CDR3 is TGCGCCAGCGCCGAACTAGCGGGAGCCTACGAGCAGTACTTC. As protein: CASAELAGAYEQYF.

The chain combines TRBV5-6 with TRBJ2-3; 7 bases are a match to TRBD1. From germline, CDR1 is SGHDT and CDR2 YYEEEE. V was pared by 0 bases and J by 4 bases, with 5 bases of the junction left unmatched. CDR3 size: 15 residues. CDR3 in DNA: TGTGCCAGCAGCTTGGCCGGACAGGCATCAGATACGCAGTATTTT. Its translation is CASSLAGQASDTQYF.

The chain links TRBV30 to TRBJ1-2; 7 bases match TRBD1. This CDR3 is built from 13 residues. Trimming cost V 1 base and J 6 bases; bases outside gene matches: 5. Germline V gene lookup returns CDR1 GTSNPN and CDR2 SVGIG (reference sequence). CDR3 nucleotides: TGTGCCTGGAGTGCTTCAGGGGGGCATGGCTACACCTTC. It specifies CAWSASGGHGYTF. Filled out from reference TRBV30 and TRBJ1-2, the complete variable domain reads SQTIHQWPATLVQPVGSPLSLECTVEGTSNPNLYWYRQAAGRGLQLLFYSVGIGQISSEVPQNLSASRPQDRQFILSSKKLLLSDSGFYLCAWSASGGHGYTFGSGTRLTVV.

The J gene is TRBJ2-3, the V gene TRBV7-2; no firm D call. Germline V gives CDR1 SGHTA, CDR2 FQGNSA. The CDR3 runs to 14 residues. Trimming shortened V by 7 bases and J by 4 bases, and 15 bases separated the two germline ends. CDR3 sequence: CASTSALGSDTQYF. The CDR3 coding sequence is TGTGCCAGCACCTCGGCTCTAGGTTCAGATACGCAGTATTTT.

The chain uses TRBV6-4 and TRBJ2-1; 8 bases are a match to TRBD2. J gave up 2 bases and V 5 bases, and 2 bases lay outside the gene matches. The CDR3 has 14 residues. The germline CDR1 and CDR2 sequences are MRHNA and SNTAGT. CDR3 sequence reads: CASSPSGPYNEQFF. The CDR3 DNA is TGTGCCAGCAGTCCTAGCGGGCCCTACAATGAGCAGTTCTTC.

On this clone itself: The junction differs from germline at one of its ends, possibly a read error. The V gene is TRBV2, the J gene TRBJ1-1; D remains ambiguous. Per the germline V gene, CDR1 is SNHLY and CDR2 is FYNNEI. This CDR3 region has 14 residues. This chain's CDR3 is CASTEDPLGAEAFF. Written as DNA, the CDR3 is TGTGCCAGCACTGAAGACCCCTTGGGAGCTGAAGCTTTCTTT.

V is TRBV19 and J is TRBJ1-1, with no clear D. V was pared by 10 bases and J by 1 base, with 13 bases between. The germline CDR1 and CDR2 sequences are LNHDA and SQIVND (reference sequence). The CDR3 is 13 residues long. The CDR3 is CATRSFSNTEAFF. The DNA of the CDR3 is TGTGCCACCAGATCATTTTCGAACACTGAAGCTTTCTTT. The whole variable domain, remainder taken from reference TRBV19 and TRBJ1-1, is DGGITQSPKYLFRKEGQNVTLSCEQNLNHDAMYWYRQDPGQGLRLIYYSQIVNDFQKGDIAEGYSVSREKKESFPLTVTSAQKNPTAFYLCATRSFSNTEAFFGQGTRLTVV.

The V and J genes are TRBV18 and TRBJ1-5, with no clear D. This CDR3 has 17 amino acids. Germline V gene lookup returns CDR1 KGHSH and CDR2 LQKENI. Trimming left V 3 bases short and J 2 bases short, with 17 bases between. This chain's CDR3 is CASSPKAGSVGNQPQHF. The CDR3 nucleotides read TGTGCCAGCTCACCGAAGGCGGGATCTGTCGGCAATCAGCCCCAGCATTTT.

The chain uses TRBV18 and TRBJ2-3; tentatively, D is TRBD1 (6 bases). Germline CDR1 is KGHSH and CDR2 is LQKENI. The CDR3 sequence is 15 residues long. V was shortened by 3 bases and J by 2 bases, with 12 bases between the two germline ends. CDR3 DNA sequence: TGTGCCAGCTCACCCGCGGCAGGGGACACAGATACGCAGTATTTT. Its protein product is CASSPAAGDTDTQYF. Using reference TRBV18 and TRBJ2-3 for the parts outside the CDR3, the full variable domain is NAGVMQNPRHLVRRRGQEARLRCSPMKGHSHVYWYRQLPEEGLKFMVYLQKENIIDESGMPKERFSAEFPKEGPSILRIQQVVRGDSAAYFCASSPAAGDTDTQYFGPGTRLTVL.

The chain combines TRBV9 with TRBJ2-3; no definite D call. The CDR3 contains 14 residues. Trimming removed 1 base at V and 1 base at J, with 7 bases between. Germline V CDR1 and CDR2: SGDLS, YYNGEE. This CDR3 is CASSVWSGTDTQYF. The CDR3 DNA reads TGTGCCAGCAGCGTATGGAGCGGCACAGATACGCAGTATTTT.

The chain carries TRBV5-1 and TRBJ1-4, with D perhaps TRBD1 (5 bases). The CDR3 loop spans 13 amino acids. Trimming cost V 0 bases and J 7 bases, with 7 bases left between them. The germline V gene has CDR1 SGHRS and CDR2 YFSETQ. In DNA form, the CDR3 reads TGCGCCAGCAGCTTGGAGGGGCGTGAAAAACTGTTTTTT. Residues: CASSLEGREKLFF.

CDR3 bases: TGCGCCAGCAGCTCGGACAGGACAATCCACAATGAGCAGTTCTTC. Protein: CASSSDRTIHNEQFF. The rearrangement uses TRBV5-1 and TRBJ2-1, with 7 bases lining up with TRBD1. V gave up 3 bases and J gave up 5 bases; unmatched junction bases: 8. Germline V gene sequence: CDR1 SGHRS, CDR2 YFSETQ. The CDR3 spans 15 residues.

J is TRBJ1-1 and V is TRBV19, with D maybe TRBD1 (6 bases). Germline CDR1 and CDR2: LNHDA and SQIVND (reference sequence). Trimming removed 7 bases from V and 0 bases from J, with 21 bases in between. This CDR3 is 17 amino acids long. For the CDR3, the DNA is TGTGCCAGTACCCCAAGTTGGGGGCAGCCCATGAACACTGAAGCTTTCTTT. Its translation: CASTPSWGQPMNTEAFF. The full variable domain, rest sourced from reference TRBV19 and TRBJ1-1, is DGGITQSPKYLFRKEGQNVTLSCEQNLNHDAMYWYRQDPGQGLRLIYYSQIVNDFQKGDIAEGYSVSREKKESFPLTVTSAQKNPTAFYLCASTPSWGQPMNTEAFFGQGTRLTVV.

The chain uses TRBV11-1 and TRBJ2-1, with D perhaps matching TRBD2 (6 bases). V lost 5 bases and J 0 bases, leaving 14 bases between the germline ends. The CDR3 runs 16 residues. CDR1 is SGHAT, CDR2 FQDESV, per germline (reference sequence). The CDR3 bases are TGTGCCAGCAGCCTAATGGGGGGAGGCTCCTACAATGAGCAGTTCTTC. Residues: CASSLMGGGSYNEQFF. Full variable domain (remainder filled in from reference TRBV11-1 and TRBJ2-1): EAEVAQSPRYKITEKSQAVAFWCDPISGHATLYWYRQILGQGPELLVQFQDESVVDDSQLPKDRFSAERLKGVDSTLKIQPAELGDSAMYLCASSLMGGGSYNEQFFGPGTRLTVL.

The chain couples TRBV2 to TRBJ1-2; unclear D gene. Germline V gene data show CDR1 as SNHLY and CDR2 as FYNNEI. V lost 8 bases and J lost 2, with 18 bases in between. CDR3 length: 15 amino acids. CDR3 coding DNA: TGTGCCAGCTCCGTTACTGATCCTTCGAACTATGGCTACACCTTC. It codes for CASSVTDPSNYGYTF.

This chain uses TRBV6-1 with TRBJ2-1; no firm D call. CDR3 length: 14 amino acids. Trimming took off 8 bases at V and 4 bases at J, with 15 bases between the two ends. Germline V gene sequence: CDR1 MNHNS, CDR2 SASEGT. The DNA of the CDR3 is TGTGCCAGCGGCGTTGGAGACCGTTACAATGAGCAGTTCTTC. It is translated as CASGVGDRYNEQFF.

The V gene is TRBV29-1, the J gene TRBJ2-5; D perhaps matches TRBD1 (6 bases). Germline V CDR1 and CDR2: SQVTM, ANQGSEA. Trimming removed 3 bases at V and 1 base at J, with 9 bases between. The CDR3 is 13 residues long. As DNA, the CDR3 is TGCAGCGTTGAGAGGGGGACCCAAGAGACCCAGTACTTC. Amino acids: CSVERGTQETQYF.

The CDR3 loop reads CASSPVMNTEAFF. CDR3 DNA: TGTGCCAGCAGCCCAGTCATGAACACTGAAGCTTTCTTT. The chain is built from TRBV7-7 and TRBJ1-1; D ambiguous. Per the germline V gene, CDR1 is SSHAT and CDR2 is FNYEAQ (reference sequence). Between the trimmed V and J ends, which lost 5 bases and 0 bases, there was a span of 7 bases. The CDR3 runs 13 residues. The full variable domain, with the rest looked up from reference TRBV7-7 and TRBJ1-1, is GAGVSQSPRYKVTKRGQDVTLRCDPISSHATLYWYQQALGQGPEFLTYFNYEAQPDKSGLPSDRFSAERPEGSISTLTIQRTEQRDSAMYRCASSPVMNTEAFFGQGTRLTVV.

The rearrangement uses TRBV13 and TRBJ1-1; D may be TRBD1 (5 bases). Trimming shortened V by 6 bases and J by 0 bases, and 14 bases separated the two germline ends. This CDR3 has 15 residues. Germline V lookup: CDR1 PRHDT, CDR2 FYEKMQ (reference sequence). The CDR3 reads CASSRGRGMNTEAFF. The CDR3 DNA reads TGTGCCAGCAGTAGGGGAAGAGGAATGAACACTGAAGCTTTCTTT. Filled out from reference TRBV13 and TRBJ1-1, the complete variable domain reads AAGVIQSPRHLIKEKRETATLKCYPIPRHDTVYWYQQGPGQDPQFLISFYEKMQSDKGSIPDRFSAQQFSDYHSELNMSSLELGDSALYFCASSRGRGMNTEAFFGQGTRLTVV.

The chain combines TRBV18 with TRBJ2-5, with 7 bases matching TRBD1. CDR3 length: 18 residues. CDR1 is KGHSH, CDR2 LQKENI, per germline. V trimming: 0 bases; J trimming: 3 bases; junction bases outside the gene matches: 13. The CDR3 nucleotides read TGTGCCAGCTCACCACCCCTGAGGGGACAGACCACTAAAGAGACCCAGTACTTC. Translation: CASSPPLRGQTTKETQYF.

CDR3 bases: TGTGCCAGCAGCAACAGTCCCGGGACAGGGTACGGCACTGAAGCTTTCTTT. It codes for CASSNSPGTGYGTEAFF. The rearrangement links TRBV7-9 to TRBJ1-1; 9 bases fit TRBD1. Germline V gene data show CDR1 as SEHNR and CDR2 as FQNEAQ (reference sequence). This CDR3 is 17 amino acids long. Trimming at V came to 5 bases and at J to 4 bases, leaving 14 bases not matched to a gene.

The rearrangement links TRBV6-1 to TRBJ1-2, with a tentative D call TRBD1 (5 bases). CDR1 and CDR2 from the germline V gene are MNHNS and SASEGT. The CDR3 is 13 amino acids. The germline V and J ends were trimmed by 5 bases and 4 bases, with 11 bases remaining between them. CDR3: CASSSAGLYGYTF. DNA of the CDR3: TGTGCCAGCAGTTCGGCGGGACTCTATGGCTACACCTTC.

The CDR3 loop reads CASKGNANTGELFF. The CDR3 DNA reads TGTGCCAGCAAGGGGAACGCGAACACCGGGGAGCTGTTTTTT. The rearrangement uses TRBV21-1 and TRBJ2-2; TRBD1 was called by the table and not checked on the DNA. TRBV21-1 is assigned pseudogene status. This CDR3 comprises 14 residues.

The V and J genes are TRBV7-9 and TRBJ1-2, with 9 bases matching TRBD1. V was pared by 7 bases and J by 8 bases, with 11 bases of the junction left unmatched. The CDR3 loop spans 14 amino acids. The germline gives CDR1 SEHNR, CDR2 FQNEAQ (reference sequence). The CDR3 nucleotides are TGTGCCAGCACCTTCGGACAGGGGAACAAAGGCTACACCTTC. It codes for CASTFGQGNKGYTF.

The V and J genes are TRBV7-2 and TRBJ2-7, with 8 bases that match TRBD2. Germline assignment: CDR1 SGHTA and CDR2 FQGNSA. Trimming took 4 bases from V and 4 from J; bases not matched to a gene: 9. The CDR3 has 15 residues. The CDR3 region is CASSSSSGGVYEQYF. The CDR3 nucleotides are TGTGCCAGCAGCTCGAGTTCCGGGGGGGTGTACGAGCAGTACTTC.

About this clone: Other DNA sequences within the sample encode an identical CDR3. The rearrangement uses TRBV5-1 and TRBJ2-5, with 7 bases fitting TRBD1. Germline V CDR1 and CDR2: SGHRS, YFSETQ. The J segment lost 3 bases and the V segment lost 2 bases, leaving 1 base of the junction unmatched. The CDR3 loop spans 13 amino acids. The CDR3 DNA is TGCGCCAGCAGCTTAACAGGGGAAGAGACCCAGTACTTC. This codes for CASSLTGEETQYF.